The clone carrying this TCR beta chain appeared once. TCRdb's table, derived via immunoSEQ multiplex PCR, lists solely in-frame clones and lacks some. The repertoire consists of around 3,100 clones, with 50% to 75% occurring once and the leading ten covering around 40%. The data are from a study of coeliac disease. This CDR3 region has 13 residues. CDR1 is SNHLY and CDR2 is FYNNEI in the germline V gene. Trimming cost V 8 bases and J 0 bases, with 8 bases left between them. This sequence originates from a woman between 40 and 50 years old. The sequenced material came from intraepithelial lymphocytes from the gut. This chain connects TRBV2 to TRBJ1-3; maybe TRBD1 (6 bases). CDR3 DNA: TGTGCCAGCGGGACAAACTCTGGAAACACCATATATTTT. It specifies CASGTNSGNTIYF.